The TCR beta chain under discussion was sequenced for a study of OX40 agonist ivuxolimab in advanced cancers. Study-wide context: Three patients showed partial responses: one hepatocellular carcinoma and two cutaneous melanoma cases. Study-wide results and limits: Still undetermined is the antigen specificity of the expanded peripheral T cells. In general, CD8+ T cells held more expanded clones than CD4+ did, on average. By week 6 at 0.1 to 3.0 mg/kg, blood CD4+ and CD8+ T cells had expanded clonally.

Clones were sequenced by immunoSEQ multiplex PCR, and TCRdb holds only the in-frame ones, with some missing. The data contain tens of thousands of clones, 86% of them singletons. CDR1 is SGDLS and CDR2 is YYNGEE in the germline V gene. This CDR3 is 13 amino acids long. V shed 5 bases and J shed 7 bases, with 15 bases lying between them. Comments on this clone: Its antigen is still unknown.

The receptor was isolated from an adult with an advanced solid tumor such as melanoma, head and neck, liver or kidney cancer. Sequences were derived from CD4+ or CD8+ T cells sorted from blood, sampled in a trial of the OX40 agonist ivuxolimab. The rearrangement uses TRBV9 and TRBJ1-2; unclear D gene. Here the CDR3 reads CASSDPLLTGYTF. CDR3 in DNA: TGTGCCAGCAGTGATCCCTTATTAACTGGCTACACCTTC.